This T cell receptor beta chain was sequenced for a study of blood T cells in healthy people across ages. Study-wide points: It was not possible, with unsorted PBMCs, to conclusively compare naive and antigen-experienced cells. Roughly linearly, TCR beta diversity per million T cells fell as age increased.

A sample-barcoded 5' primer and a J-beta primer mix were used in a second PCR of about 7 to 12 cycles. All samples yielded 3 million or more CDR3-containing paired-end reads. TCRdb passed the 5' RACE reads through MiXCR, listing each CDR3 protein once. The table includes about 1,000,000 distinct CDR3 sequences, 35% to 55% detected once. About this clonotype: Its antigen is not known.

The CDR3 covers 13 residues. V trimming: 5 bases; J trimming: 15 bases; junction bases outside the gene matches: 13. Germline V gives CDR1 MNHNY, CDR2 SVGAGI (reference sequence). This receptor was obtained from a woman aged 55-69 years in good health. The V call is TRBV6-6, the J call TRBJ2-1, with 7 positions matching TRBD2. The sequencing input was blood. The CDR3 is CASSHRDYSTTFF. CDR3 nucleotide sequence: TGTGCCAGCAGTCACCGGGACTACTCCACTACGTTCTTC.